This T cell receptor beta chain stems from a study of T cell responses to AZD1222 COVID-19 vaccine. Points from the study as a whole: Two AZD1222 doses significantly raised spike-specific TCR breadth and depth over controls. Donors, mostly white British, included more females; clonal diversity was possibly underestimated. Repertoires were obtained only post-peak T cell response. Nearly half of spike-specific TCRs reportedly target unmutated variant regions.

About this clone: Its target is not known.

Here immunoSEQ multiplex PCR was the method, and the copy in TCRdb shows in-frame clones only, minus some. The repertoire includes approximately 140,000 clones, 91% of them detected once, and 2.5% to 3% sits in the top ten. This CDR3 has 19 residues. Germline V CDR1 and CDR2: LGHDT, YNNKEL (reference sequence). The V and J ends lost 2 bases and 0 bases respectively, with 20 bases between them. Sequencing was performed on peripheral blood, taken on day 0 of AZD1222 vaccination. The gene calls are TRBV3-1 (or the pseudogene TRBV3-2) and TRBJ1-3; no clear D. This clonotype was sampled from an adult in good health. The CDR3: CASSQTSPIGPLSGNTIYF. CDR3 nucleotide sequence: TGTGCCAGCAGCCAAACCTCCCCCATTGGCCCACTCTCTGGAAACACCATATATTTT.